This TCR beta chain was sequenced during a study of blood T cell repertoires in COVID-19. V lost 4 bases, J lost 4 bases, and 3 bases stayed unmatched. CDR1 is SEHNR, CDR2 FQNEAQ, per germline (reference sequence). CDR3 size: 14 residues. Seattle enrolled patients during active infection and tracked them longitudinally. Using immunoSEQ multiplex PCR, the repertoire was profiled, and TCRdb retains in-frame clones only, with some absent. The data show about 180,000 clones, around 83% seen once. This receptor was obtained from a woman in her 70s with COVID-19, enrolled during active disease. Source material: peripheral blood. The chain is built from TRBV7-9 and TRBJ1-2; 10 bases match TRBD1. As DNA, the CDR3 is TGTGCCAGCAGCTCGACAGGGGGCGCCTATGGCTACACCTTC. Protein sequence: CASSSTGGAYGYTF.